This T cell receptor beta chain is from a study of blood T cell repertoires in COVID-19 (dated by TCRdb to 2020 to 2022). Regarding the study in general: Samples covering the acute and convalescent phases of COVID-19 were provided by collaborators in the United States, Italy and Spain. A freely available public database, intended as a resource for researchers studying the immune response to SARS-CoV-2, is where the repertoires were released. Nearly every sample came with metadata listing a de-identified subject ID, COVID-19 status, age in years and sex. Where HLA class I and class II types were available, the types were taken from metadata supplied by the sample provider, not from assay-based typing. Samples came from the ongoing ImmuneRACE study (first 160 participants) plus 1,254 subjects from 6 global collaborators. Deeply sampled blood TCRbeta repertoires from subjects exposed to, actively infected with, or recovered from COVID-19 were included in the dataset. The material from the prospective study consisted of cDNA or gDNA derived from T cells, B-cell-depleted T cells, or PBMCs. Broad study findings and their caveats: The amount of clinical and demographic metadata varied by source and participant and was provided uncurated.

Notes on this clone: There is no known antigen for this receptor. Base qualities are not provided; no much larger clone lies one nucleotide away.

TCRbeta CDR3 regions were amplified from genomic DNA by means of the immunoSEQ Assay, a bias-controlled multiplex PCR. As for how the authors treated the data: Within the assay, amplification of reference gene primers was used to estimate how many nucleated cells each sample contained. Sequence reads were collapsed and filtered to measure the absolute abundance of every unique TCRbeta CDR3 rearrangement. For each sample, productive Simpson clonality was calculated by taking the square root of Simpson's diversity index across productive rearrangements. Here the immuneACCESS table is served through TCRdb, limited to in-frame sequences with V and J called. Missing clones are a known gap in these copies; in checked studies unresolved V genes cover under half, and the rest lacks a known reason. The V and J calls and the clone size are those of that table, but D and trimming were determined from the DNA. Present in this sample are 110,000 to 150,000 clones, roughly 84% of which were seen just once. 5% to 7% of the sample is taken by the ten largest.

In the prospective study, participants were roughly 18 to 90 years old, resided in about two dozen geographic areas of the United States, and were enrolled through a virtual design. In the prospective study, cohorts were assigned on the basis of participant-reported clinical history obtained from a screening survey and a study questionnaire. In the prospective study, whole blood, serum and a nasopharyngeal or oropharyngeal swab were collected from each participant by mobile phlebotomists. Over a roughly two-month period, participants in the prospective study had the option of providing additional blood draws and questionnaires. Prospective study blood samples were shipped either frozen or at room temperature before DNA extraction. The sample taken for sequencing was PBMCs or T cells enriched from blood (not recorded which). The TCR comes from a man aged 35 to 55 with acute COVID-19.

The base sequence is TGTGCCACCAGTGATCCTCGGACAGGGGGGACTAGCGGGAGAAGTAATGAGCAGTTCTTC. Its protein product is CATSDPRTGGTSGRSNEQFF. Rearrangement joined TRBV24-1 to TRBJ2-1, with 14 junctional bases fitting TRBD2. The V end gives up 3 bases and the J end 7 bases, leaving 16 bases in the junction not matched to a gene. The CDR3, cysteine through phenylalanine, is 20 amino acids long. Just CDR3 DNA is preserved here, 60 bases in frame from base 1. Looking up the germline V gene yields CDR1 KGHDR and CDR2 SFDVKD.